This T cell receptor (beta chain) is from a study of shared clonotypes between healthy human individuals. About the research overall: Aged between 18 and 49, the donors were two women and three men.

A CD45RA-negative memory subset and a CD45RA+ naive subset were separated from the CD4+ cells. A remark on this clone: The antigen remains undetermined.

This CDR3 is built from 16 residues. This table comes from immunoSEQ multiplex PCR, and its TCRdb copy is limited to in-frame clones, with some not included. The table lists about 1 million clones, around 74% of them singletons, with 1.4% in the top ten. Study-wide results and caveats: The authors sampled blood alone, and tissue repertoires likely differ. What naive subsets generally showed was a larger estimated richness than memory subsets showed.

The rearrangement links TRBV21-1 to TRBJ2-1; TRBD1, the table's D call, lacks a check against the DNA. TRBV21-1 is marked as a pseudogene. This TCR was sampled from a man between 18 and 29 years old in good health. The sequenced sample consisted of memory CD4+ T cells sorted from blood. Specified subset: CD45RA-negative fraction. The CDR3 is CASINPVVGTRNEQFF. The CDR3 bases are TGTGCCAGCATCAATCCCGTTGTCGGGACAAGGAATGAGCAGTTCTTC.